This T cell receptor beta chain was recovered during a study of CD8 T cells in Susac syndrome (dated by TCRdb to the late 2010s). About the study as a whole: Repertoire sequencing was used to test whether CD8+ T cell activation and differentiation in Susac syndrome was antigen driven. The clonality of the CD8+ T cell repertoire was compared across about a dozen healthy donors, some 14 Susac syndrome patients and around 16 multiple sclerosis patients.

RNA was extracted using the RNeasy kit, and roughly 0.5 to 1 ug of the RNA was reverse transcribed with random hexamers. The immunoSEQ multiplex PCR assay, which covers 54 Vbeta and 13 Jbeta segments, was used to amplify TCR beta CDR3 regions. To correct PCR amplification bias, a synthetic template baseline was used for both primer optimization and computational correction. On the study's bioinformatics: Reads were assigned to V, D and J genes according to IMGT and analyzed in immunoSEQ Analyzer, with only productive sequences retained. To calculate clonality, Shannon entropy was normalized by log2 of the number of productive unique sequences and then subtracted from one. Public and private clones were assessed among the 100 most prevalent clones of each patient and control. Susac-specific clones were defined as absent from healthy and MS cohorts, around 970 published viral clones and other ImmuneACCESS disease sequences. The public reads were quality trimmed at Q25 with fastp and then assembled into clones with MiXCR by TCRdb, keeping productive beta chains. Every distinct CDR3 protein forms one entry, paired with its most common genes and DNA. None of the V and J calls come from the authors' own analysis; TCRdb made them. Here the sample has 250,000 to 300,000 distinct CDR3 sequences; approximately 84% occur a single time. 0.095% to 0.14% of the sample rests with the top ten.

Taken from cysteine to phenylalanine, the CDR3 has 14 residues. Only the CDR3 DNA stays, 42 bases, in frame from base 1. The germline ends are 17 bases apart after V is trimmed by 9 bases and J by 2 bases. According to the germline V gene (reference sequence), CDR1 reads LNHDA and CDR2 reads SQIVND. About this clonotype: No antigen is known for it. Per-base quality was not reported, and no clone a single base away is much larger than it.

The full study reports these points: The number of individuals in the TCR sequencing and HLA analysis was recognized as being relatively small.

Peripheral blood CD8+ and CD4+ T cells from healthy donors, Susac syndrome patients and multiple sclerosis patients were profiled using high-throughput TCR beta sequencing. The multiple sclerosis controls were treatment-naive patients whose relapsing-remitting disease, either stable or active, fulfilled the revised McDonald criteria. Bulk CD8+ and CD4+ T cells were purified by magnetic negative isolation, whereas CD8+ TEMRA cells were enriched by FACS. Blood was drawn into EDTA tubes, processed within 24 hours, and PBMCs were isolated by density gradient centrifugation. PBMCs intended for TCR sequencing were cryopreserved in liquid nitrogen and thawed later in a water bath at 37 degrees C. Purity of sorted or isolated CD4+, CD8+ and CD8+ TEMRA cells was at least 90%.

This TCR was recovered from a human donor with multiple sclerosis. Sequencing input: CD8+ T cells from PBMCs. The chain is assembled from TRBV19 and TRBJ2-7; the D gene lacks a confident call. In nucleotide form, the sequence is TGTGCCAGCGCGTCTCGGACGGAAACCTACGAGCAGTACTTC. This gives the protein CASASRTETYEQYF.